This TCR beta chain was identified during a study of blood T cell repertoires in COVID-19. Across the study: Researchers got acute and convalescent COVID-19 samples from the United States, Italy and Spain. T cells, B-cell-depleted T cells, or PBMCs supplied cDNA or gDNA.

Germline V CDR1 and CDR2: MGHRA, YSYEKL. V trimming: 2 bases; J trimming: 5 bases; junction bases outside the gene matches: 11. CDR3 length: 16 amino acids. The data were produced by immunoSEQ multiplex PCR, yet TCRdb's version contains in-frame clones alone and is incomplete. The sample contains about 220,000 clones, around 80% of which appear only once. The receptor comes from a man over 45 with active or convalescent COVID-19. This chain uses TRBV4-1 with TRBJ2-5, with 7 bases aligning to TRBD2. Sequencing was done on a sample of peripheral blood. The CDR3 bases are TGCGCCAGCAGCCAATACCCCCGCGGGAGTTACGAGACCCAGTACTTC. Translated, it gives CASSQYPRGSYETQYF.